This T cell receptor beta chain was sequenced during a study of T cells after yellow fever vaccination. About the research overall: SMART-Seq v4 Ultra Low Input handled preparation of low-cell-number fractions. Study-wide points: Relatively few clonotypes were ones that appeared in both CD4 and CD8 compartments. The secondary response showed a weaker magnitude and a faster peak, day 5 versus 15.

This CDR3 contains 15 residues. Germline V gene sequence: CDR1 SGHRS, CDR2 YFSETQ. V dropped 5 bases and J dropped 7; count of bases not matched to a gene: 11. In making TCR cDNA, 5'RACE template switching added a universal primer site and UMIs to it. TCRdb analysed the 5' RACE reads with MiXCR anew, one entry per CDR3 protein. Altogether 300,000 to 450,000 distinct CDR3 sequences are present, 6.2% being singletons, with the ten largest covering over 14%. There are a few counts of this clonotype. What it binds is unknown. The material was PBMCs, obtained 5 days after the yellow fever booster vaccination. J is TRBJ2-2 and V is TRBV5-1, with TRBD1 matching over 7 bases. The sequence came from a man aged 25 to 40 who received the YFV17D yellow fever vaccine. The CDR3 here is CASRGSGQDNGELFF. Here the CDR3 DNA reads TGCGCCAGCAGGGGTTCAGGACAGGACAACGGGGAGCTGTTTTTT.